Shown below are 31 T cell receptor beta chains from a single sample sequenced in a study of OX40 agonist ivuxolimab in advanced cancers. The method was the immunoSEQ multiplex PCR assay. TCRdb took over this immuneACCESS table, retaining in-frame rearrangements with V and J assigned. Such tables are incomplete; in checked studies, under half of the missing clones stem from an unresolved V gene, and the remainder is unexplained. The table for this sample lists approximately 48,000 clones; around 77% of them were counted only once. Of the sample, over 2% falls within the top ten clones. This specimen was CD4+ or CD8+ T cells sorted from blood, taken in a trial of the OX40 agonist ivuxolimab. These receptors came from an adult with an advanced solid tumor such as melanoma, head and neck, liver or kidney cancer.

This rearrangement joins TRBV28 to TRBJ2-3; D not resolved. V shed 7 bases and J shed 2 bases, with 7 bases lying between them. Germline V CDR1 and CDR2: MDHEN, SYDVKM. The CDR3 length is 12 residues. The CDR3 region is CASTRPTDTQYF. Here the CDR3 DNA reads TGTGCCAGCACCCGTCCCACAGATACGCAGTATTTT.

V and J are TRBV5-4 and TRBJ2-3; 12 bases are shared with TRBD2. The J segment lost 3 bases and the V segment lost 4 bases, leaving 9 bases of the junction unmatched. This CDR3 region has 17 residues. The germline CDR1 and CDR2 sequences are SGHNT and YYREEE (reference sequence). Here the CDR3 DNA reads TGTGCCAGCAGCCCCCGACTAGCGGGAGTGCGGACAGATACGCAGTATTTT. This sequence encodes CASSPRLAGVRTDTQYF.

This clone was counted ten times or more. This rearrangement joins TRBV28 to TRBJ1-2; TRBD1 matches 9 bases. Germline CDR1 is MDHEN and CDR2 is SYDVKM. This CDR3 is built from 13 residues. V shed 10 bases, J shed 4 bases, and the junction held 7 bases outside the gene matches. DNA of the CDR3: TGTGCCACAAACCGGGACAGGGCCTATGGCTACACCTTC. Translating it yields CATNRDRAYGYTF.

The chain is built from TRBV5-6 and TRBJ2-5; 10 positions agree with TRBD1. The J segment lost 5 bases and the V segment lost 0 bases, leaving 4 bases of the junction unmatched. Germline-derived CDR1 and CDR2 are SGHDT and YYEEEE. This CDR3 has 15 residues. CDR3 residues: CASSLGDRGWETQYF. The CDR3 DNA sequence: TGTGCCAGCAGCTTGGGGGACAGGGGATGGGAGACCCAGTACTTC.

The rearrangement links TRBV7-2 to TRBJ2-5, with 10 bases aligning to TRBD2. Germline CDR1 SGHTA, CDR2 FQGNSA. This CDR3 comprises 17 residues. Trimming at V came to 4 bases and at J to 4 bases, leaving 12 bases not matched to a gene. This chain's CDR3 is CASSSFTKRLAGETQYF. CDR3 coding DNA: TGTGCCAGCAGCTCCTTCACTAAAAGACTAGCGGGAGAGACCCAGTACTTC.

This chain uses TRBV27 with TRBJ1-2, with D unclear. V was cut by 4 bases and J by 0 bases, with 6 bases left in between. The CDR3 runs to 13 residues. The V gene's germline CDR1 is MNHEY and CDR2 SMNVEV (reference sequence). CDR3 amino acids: CASSSRTNYGYTF. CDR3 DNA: TGTGCCAGCAGTTCTCGGACTAACTATGGCTACACCTTC.

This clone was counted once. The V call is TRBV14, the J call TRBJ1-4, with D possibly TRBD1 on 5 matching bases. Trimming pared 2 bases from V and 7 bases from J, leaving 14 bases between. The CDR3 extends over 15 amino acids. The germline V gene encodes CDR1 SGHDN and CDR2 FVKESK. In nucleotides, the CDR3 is TGTGCCAGCAGCCAAAAAAGGGGCGGGAGTGAAAAACTGTTTTTT. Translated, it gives CASSQKRGGSEKLFF.

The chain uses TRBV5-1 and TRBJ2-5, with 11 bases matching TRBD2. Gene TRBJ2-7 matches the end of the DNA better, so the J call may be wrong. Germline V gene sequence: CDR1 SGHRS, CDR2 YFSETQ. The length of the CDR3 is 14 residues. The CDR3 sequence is CASSLTSGSHEQYF. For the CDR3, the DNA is TGCGCCAGCAGCTTAACTAGCGGGAGTCACGAGCAGTACTTC.

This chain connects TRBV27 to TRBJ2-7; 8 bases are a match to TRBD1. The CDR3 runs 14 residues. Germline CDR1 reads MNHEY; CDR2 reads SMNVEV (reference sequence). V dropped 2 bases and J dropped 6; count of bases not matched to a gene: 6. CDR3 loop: CASSLKQGTGEQYF. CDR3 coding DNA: TGTGCCAGCAGTTTAAAACAGGGGACAGGCGAGCAGTACTTC.

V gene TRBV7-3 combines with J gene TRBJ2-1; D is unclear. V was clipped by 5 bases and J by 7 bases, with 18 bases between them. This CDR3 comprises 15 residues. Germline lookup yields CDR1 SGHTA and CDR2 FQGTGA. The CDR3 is CASSPGSGRANEQFF. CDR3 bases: TGTGCCAGCAGCCCCGGCTCGGGTAGGGCTAATGAGCAGTTCTTC.

CDR3: CASGAGAGTQYF. CDR3 DNA sequence: TGCGCCAGCGGGGCAGGGGCGGGGACCCAGTACTTC. The V call is TRBV10-2, the J call TRBJ2-5; D possibly corresponds to TRBD1 (6 bases). CDR1 is WSHSY, CDR2 SAAADI, per germline. This CDR3 contains 12 residues. V was cut by 8 bases and J by 7 bases, with 14 bases left in between.

The CDR3 coding sequence is TGTGCCAGCAGCTTGACGCCGGCTGCACCAGGGCCCGCAGGCAATGAGCAGTTCTTC. Its translation: CASSLTPAAPGPAGNEQFF. The chain is built from TRBV5-8 and TRBJ2-1, with D possibly TRBD1 on 5 matching bases. The CDR3 covers 19 residues. The V end lost 1 base, the J end lost 6 bases, and 26 bases lay between the germline ends. CDR1 is SGHTS, CDR2 YDEGEE, per germline. Full variable domain (missing parts from reference TRBV5-8 and TRBJ2-1): EAGVTQSPTHLIKTRGQQATLRCSPISGHTSVYWYQQALGLGLQFLLWYDEGEERNRGNFPPRFSGRQFPNYSSELNVNALELEDSALYLCASSLTPAAPGPAGNEQFFGPGTRLTVL.

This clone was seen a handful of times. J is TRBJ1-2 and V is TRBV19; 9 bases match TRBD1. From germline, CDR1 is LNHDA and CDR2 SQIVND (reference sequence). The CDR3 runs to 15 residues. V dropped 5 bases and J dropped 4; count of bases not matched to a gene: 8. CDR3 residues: CASSFATGGVYGYTF. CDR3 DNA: TGTGCCAGTAGTTTCGCGACAGGGGGAGTCTATGGCTACACCTTC.

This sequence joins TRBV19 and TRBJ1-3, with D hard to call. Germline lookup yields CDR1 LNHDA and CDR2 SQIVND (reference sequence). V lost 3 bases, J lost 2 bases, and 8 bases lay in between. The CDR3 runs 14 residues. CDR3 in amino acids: CASSMDPTGNTIYF. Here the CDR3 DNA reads TGTGCCAGTAGTATGGATCCTACTGGAAACACCATATATTTT.

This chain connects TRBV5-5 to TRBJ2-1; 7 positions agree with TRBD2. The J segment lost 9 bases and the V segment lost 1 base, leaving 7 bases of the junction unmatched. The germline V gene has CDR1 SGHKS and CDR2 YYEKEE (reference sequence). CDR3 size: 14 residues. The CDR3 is CASSLTREVVEQFF. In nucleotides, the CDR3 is TGTGCCAGCAGCTTGACTCGGGAGGTGGTTGAGCAGTTCTTC.

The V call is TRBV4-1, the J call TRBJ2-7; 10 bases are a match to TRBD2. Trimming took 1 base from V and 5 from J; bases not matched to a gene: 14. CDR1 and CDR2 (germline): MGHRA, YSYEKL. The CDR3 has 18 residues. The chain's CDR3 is CASSQGSLAGVHRNEQYF. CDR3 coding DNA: TGCGCCAGCAGCCAAGGGTCCCTAGCGGGAGTTCATAGGAACGAGCAGTACTTC.

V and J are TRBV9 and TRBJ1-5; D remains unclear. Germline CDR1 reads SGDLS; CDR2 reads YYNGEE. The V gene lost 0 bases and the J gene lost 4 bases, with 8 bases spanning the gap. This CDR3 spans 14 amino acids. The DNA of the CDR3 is TGTGCCAGCAGCGTAGGTTTAGGGAATCAGCCCCAGCATTTT. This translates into CASSVGLGNQPQHF.

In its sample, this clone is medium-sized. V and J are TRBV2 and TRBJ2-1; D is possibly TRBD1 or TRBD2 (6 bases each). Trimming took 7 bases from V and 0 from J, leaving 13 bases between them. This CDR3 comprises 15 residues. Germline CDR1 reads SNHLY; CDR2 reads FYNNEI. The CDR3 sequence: CASKGGLSSYNEQFF. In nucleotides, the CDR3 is TGTGCCAGCAAAGGGGGGTTAAGCTCCTACAATGAGCAGTTCTTC. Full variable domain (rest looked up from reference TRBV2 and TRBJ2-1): EPEVTQTPSHQVTQMGQEVILRCVPISNHLYFYWYRQILGQKVEFLVSFYNNEISEKSEIFDDQFSVERPDGSNFTLKIRSTKLEDSAMYFCASKGGLSSYNEQFFGPGTRLTVL.

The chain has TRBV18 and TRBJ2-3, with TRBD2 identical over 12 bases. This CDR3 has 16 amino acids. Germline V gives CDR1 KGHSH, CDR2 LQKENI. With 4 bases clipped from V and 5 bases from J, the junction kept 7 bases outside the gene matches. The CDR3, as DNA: TGTGCCAGCTCACAGGTCCTGACTAGCGGGAGAGATACGCAGTATTTT. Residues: CASSQVLTSGRDTQYF.

This chain's CDR3 is CASSALDRRETQYF. DNA of the CDR3: TGTGCCAGCAGCGCTTTGGACAGACGGGAGACCCAGTACTTC. This chain uses TRBV9 with TRBJ2-5; TRBD1 might be the D (6 bases). This CDR3 is built from 14 residues. V gave up 3 bases and J gave up 5 bases, with 14 bases separating them. The germline V gene encodes CDR1 SGDLS and CDR2 YYNGEE.

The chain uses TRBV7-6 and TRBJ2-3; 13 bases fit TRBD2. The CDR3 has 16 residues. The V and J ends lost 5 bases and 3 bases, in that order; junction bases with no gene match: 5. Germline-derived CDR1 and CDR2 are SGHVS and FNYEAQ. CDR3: CASSTLAGGLTDTQYF. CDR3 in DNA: TGTGCCAGCAGCACACTAGCGGGAGGGTTGACAGATACGCAGTATTTT.

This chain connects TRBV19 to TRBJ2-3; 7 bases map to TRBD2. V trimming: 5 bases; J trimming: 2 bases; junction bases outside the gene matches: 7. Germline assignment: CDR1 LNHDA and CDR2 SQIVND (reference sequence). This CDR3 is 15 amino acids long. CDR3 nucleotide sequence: TGTGCCAGTAGTGACGCCGGGACTACCACAGATACGCAGTATTTT. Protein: CASSDAGTTTDTQYF.

Here the CDR3 reads CASSYNRETGEKLFF. The DNA for the CDR3 is TGCGCCAGCAGCTACAACAGGGAGACAGGGGAAAAACTGTTTTTT. This chain links TRBV5-1 with TRBJ1-4, with 7 nucleotides matching TRBD1. Germline lookup yields CDR1 SGHRS and CDR2 YFSETQ. The CDR3 length is 15 residues. Trimming removed 3 bases from V and 8 bases from J; junction bases left unmatched: 10.

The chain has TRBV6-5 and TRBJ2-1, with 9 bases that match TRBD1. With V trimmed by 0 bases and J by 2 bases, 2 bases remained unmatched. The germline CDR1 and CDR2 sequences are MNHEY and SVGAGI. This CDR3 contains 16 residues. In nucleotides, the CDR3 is TGTGCCAGCAGTTACTCCGGGACAGGGACCTACAATGAGCAGTTCTTC. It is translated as CASSYSGTGTYNEQFF.

CDR3 in amino acids: CASSLGDRGLGEQYF. CDR3 DNA sequence: TGCGCCAGCAGCTTGGGTGACAGGGGACTTGGGGAGCAGTACTTC. V is TRBV5-1 and J is TRBJ2-7; 8 positions agree with TRBD1. Trimming cost V 0 bases and J 7 bases; bases outside gene matches: 9. This CDR3 has 15 amino acids. Germline V gives CDR1 SGHRS, CDR2 YFSETQ.

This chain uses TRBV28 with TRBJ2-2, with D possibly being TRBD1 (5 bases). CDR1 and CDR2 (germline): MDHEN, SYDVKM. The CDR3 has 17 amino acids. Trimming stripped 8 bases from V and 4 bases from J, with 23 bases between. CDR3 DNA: TGTGCCAGCCATGGTGGGGCTAGGAGAATAGTCACCGGGGAGCTGTTTTTT. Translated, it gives CASHGGARRIVTGELFF.

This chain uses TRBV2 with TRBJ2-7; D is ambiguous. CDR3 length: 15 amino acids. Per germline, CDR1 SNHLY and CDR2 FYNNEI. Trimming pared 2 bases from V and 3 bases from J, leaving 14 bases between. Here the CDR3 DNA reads TGTGCCAGCAGTGAAAGGGCAGCCCGCGTCTACGAGCAGTACTTC. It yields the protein CASSERAARVYEQYF.

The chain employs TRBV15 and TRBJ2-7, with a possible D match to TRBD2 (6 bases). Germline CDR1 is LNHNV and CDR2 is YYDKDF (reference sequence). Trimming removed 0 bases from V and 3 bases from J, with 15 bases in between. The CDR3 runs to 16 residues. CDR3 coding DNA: TGTGCCACCAGCAGAGAACGGGAGATGTTGGGCTACGAGCAGTACTTC. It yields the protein CATSREREMLGYEQYF.

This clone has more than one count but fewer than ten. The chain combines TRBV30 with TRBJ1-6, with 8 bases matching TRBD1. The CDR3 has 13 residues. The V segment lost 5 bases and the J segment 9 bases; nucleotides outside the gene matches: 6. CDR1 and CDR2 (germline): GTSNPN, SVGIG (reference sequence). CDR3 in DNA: TGTGCCTGGGGGGGACAGGTGACTTCACCCCTCCACTTT. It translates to CAWGGQVTSPLHF.

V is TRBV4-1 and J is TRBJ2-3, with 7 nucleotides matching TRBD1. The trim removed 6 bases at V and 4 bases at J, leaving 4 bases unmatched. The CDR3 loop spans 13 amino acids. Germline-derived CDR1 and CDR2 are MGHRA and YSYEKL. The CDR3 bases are TGCGCCAGCAGACAGGGGACAGCAGATACGCAGTATTTT. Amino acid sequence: CASRQGTADTQYF.

The CDR3 is CASSLDPSTDTQYF. DNA for the CDR3: TGTGCCAGCAGCTTAGACCCTAGCACAGATACGCAGTATTTT. J is TRBJ2-3 and V is TRBV7-3; D is unresolved. The CDR3 length is 14 residues. V was shortened by 2 bases and J by 0 bases, with 6 bases between the two germline ends. CDR1 is SGHTA and CDR2 is FQGTGA in the germline V gene.